Each of the 30 T cell receptor beta chains below was sequenced from the same sample in a study of response to subunit inactivated influenza vaccine. Each CDR3 protein is one row after TCRdb ran MiXCR on the RT-PCR reads. The sample has 300,000 to 350,000 distinct CDR3 sequences, about a fifth seen once; the top ten hold roughly 10%. The starting material was PBMCs from blood, obtained approximately 20 months after vaccination. Receptors originate from a man aged 50 to 69 who received an inactivated influenza vaccine.

The gene calls are TRBV18 and TRBJ1-1; D is uncertain. The CDR3 consists of 12 residues. With 3 bases removed from V and 4 bases from J, the gap between germline ends came to 6 bases. Germline-derived CDR1 and CDR2 are KGHSH and LQKENI. CDR3 in DNA: TGTGCCAGCTCACCCGGAGCCACTGAAGCTTTCTTT. Translating it yields CASSPGATEAFF.

This clonotype was observed a handful of times. The rearrangement joins TRBV6-1 to TRBJ1-3; 7 positions agree with TRBD1. Germline CDR1 reads MNHNS; CDR2 reads SASEGT. The junction had 5 bases not matched to a gene; V was cut back by 6 bases and J by 0 bases. CDR3 length equals 15 residues. As DNA, the CDR3 is TGTGCCAGCAGGCCGACAGGGTTCTCTGGAAACACCATATATTTT. This translates into CASRPTGFSGNTIYF.

This chain uses TRBV20-1 with TRBJ2-5, with 11 nucleotides matching TRBD2. V gave up 6 bases and J gave up 7 bases; unmatched junction bases: 7. The germline V gene has CDR1 DFQATT and CDR2 SNEGSKA (reference sequence). The CDR3 totals 13 residues. In nucleotides, the CDR3 is TGCAGTGCCAGTCTAGCGGGAGGTGGGACCCAGTACTTC. It specifies CSASLAGGGTQYF.

This clonotype was detected only a few times. The genes are TRBV6-1 and TRBJ1-1, with 8 bases identical to TRBD1. V was clipped by 8 bases and J by 0 bases; unmatched bases: 8. In germline, CDR1 is MNHNS, CDR2 SASEGT. The CDR3 sequence is 15 residues long. CDR3 amino acids: CASGQDRGLNTEAFF. Written as DNA, the CDR3 is TGTGCCAGCGGACAAGACAGGGGTTTGAACACTGAAGCTTTCTTT.

In this sample, this clonotype turned up many times. The rearrangement joins TRBV29-1 to TRBJ1-1; 7 positions agree with TRBD1. Germline loops: CDR1 SQVTM, CDR2 ANQGSEA. The CDR3 extends over 11 amino acids. Trimming cost V 7 bases and J 6 bases; bases outside gene matches: 5. CDR3 loop: CSGQGVAEAFF. The CDR3 DNA sequence: TGCAGCGGGCAGGGGGTCGCTGAAGCTTTCTTT.

This clonotype has a handful of counts. The CDR3 reads CSARSRDYYNEQFF. In DNA, the CDR3 is TGCAGTGCTAGGTCCAGGGACTACTACAATGAGCAGTTCTTC. The rearrangement links TRBV20-1 to TRBJ2-1, with 7 bases identical to TRBD2. This CDR3 is 14 amino acids long. Germline loops: CDR1 DFQATT, CDR2 SNEGSKA (reference sequence). V lost 3 bases, J lost 3 bases, and 5 bases stayed unmatched.

This clonotype was picked up many times. This chain links TRBV28 with TRBJ1-2, with a tentative D call TRBD1 (6 bases). The CDR3 is 15 residues long. V gave up 3 bases and J gave up 4 bases, with 15 bases separating them. CDR1 and CDR2 from the germline V gene are MDHEN and SYDVKM. CDR3: CASSFWGRPAYGYTF. CDR3 bases: TGTGCCAGCAGTTTTTGGGGGCGCCCTGCCTATGGCTACACCTTC.

V and J are TRBV4-1 and TRBJ2-7; D remains unclear. CDR3 size: 13 residues. The V gene lost 3 bases and the J gene lost 0 bases, with 6 bases spanning the gap. Germline-derived CDR1 and CDR2 are MGHRA and YSYEKL. The CDR3 DNA reads TGCGCCAGCAGCCATCGGGTCTCCTACGAGCAGTACTTC. Its protein is CASSHRVSYEQYF.

The V gene is TRBV12-3 or TRBV12-4, the J gene TRBJ1-2; D gene unclear. V shed 5 bases and J shed 8 bases, with 15 bases lying between them. This CDR3 has 13 residues. CDR3 loop: CASSPVLPGGYTF. The CDR3 region has the DNA TGTGCCAGCAGTCCAGTCCTGCCGGGAGGCTACACCTTC.

The gene calls are TRBV5-1 and TRBJ2-3; D uncertain. Germline CDR1 and CDR2: SGHRS and YFSETQ. Trimming removed 2 bases from V and 2 bases from J, with 6 bases in between. This CDR3 has 13 residues. The CDR3 spells CASSLSLTDTQYF. As DNA, the CDR3 is TGCGCCAGCAGCTTAAGTCTCACAGATACGCAGTATTTT.

V usage is TRBV20-1 and J usage is TRBJ1-3; the D is unclear. CDR3 length: 13 amino acids. Trimming left V 2 bases short and J 0 bases short, with 5 bases between. Germline loops: CDR1 DFQATT, CDR2 SNEGSKA (reference sequence). As DNA, the CDR3 is TGCAGTGCTAGACAGTCCTCTGGAAACACCATATATTTT. Translating it yields CSARQSSGNTIYF.

V and J are TRBV18 and TRBJ1-1; D is unclear. Per the germline V gene, CDR1 is KGHSH and CDR2 is LQKENI. This CDR3 comprises 15 residues. The V end was cut by 1 base, the J end by 0 bases, with 9 bases between. The CDR3 region has the DNA TGTGCCAGCTCACCACTCGACAAGATGAACACTGAAGCTTTCTTT. Translation gives CASSPLDKMNTEAFF.

V usage is TRBV4-3 and J usage is TRBJ2-5; TRBD2 agrees at 11 bases. The CDR3 runs 18 residues. V shed 2 bases, J shed 4 bases, and the junction held 12 bases outside the gene matches. Germline CDR1 and CDR2: LGHNA and YSLEER. CDR3 sequence: CASSQNLAGGTRIETQYF. The CDR3 bases are TGCGCCAGCAGCCAAAACCTAGCGGGAGGAACCCGGATAGAGACCCAGTACTTC.

This chain connects TRBV5-6 to TRBJ2-2, with 9 bases that match TRBD1. CDR3 length: 14 residues. CDR1 SGHDT and CDR2 YYEEEE come from the germline V gene. After removal of 8 bases from V and 5 bases from J, the junction contained 7 bases not matched to a gene. This CDR3 reads CASTTGGWTGELFF. CDR3 nucleotide sequence: TGTGCCAGTACTACAGGGGGCTGGACCGGGGAGCTGTTTTTT.

This clonotype has only one observation. The chain couples TRBV5-6 to TRBJ1-3; a weak D match, TRBD1 (6 bases). Germline CDR1 reads SGHDT; CDR2 reads YYEEEE. The CDR3 has 16 residues. The V gene lost 4 bases and the J gene lost 3 bases, with 17 bases spanning the gap. CDR3 DNA: TGTGCCAGCAGCGGTACCGGGACAACCGGTGGAAACACCATATATTTT. Its protein product is CASSGTGTTGGNTIYF.

This clonotype turned up a few times. This chain connects TRBV28 to TRBJ2-5; 8 nucleotides align to TRBD2. The V segment lost 4 bases and the J segment 3 bases; nucleotides outside the gene matches: 7. Looked up from germline, CDR1 is MDHEN and CDR2 is SYDVKM. The CDR3 spans 15 residues. This chain's CDR3 is CASSSTSEGEETQYF. The CDR3 nucleotides are TGTGCCAGCAGTTCGACTAGCGAGGGCGAAGAGACCCAGTACTTC.

The gene calls are TRBV10-1 and TRBJ1-4; 7 nucleotides match TRBD1. The V gene's germline CDR1 is WNHNN and CDR2 SYGVQD (reference sequence). V lost 2 bases to trimming and J lost 7 bases; unmatched junction nucleotides: 7. The CDR3 runs to 15 residues. The CDR3 sequence is CASSEVQGRGEKLFF. CDR3 coding DNA: TGCGCCAGCAGTGAGGTACAGGGGAGGGGTGAAAAACTGTTTTTT.

A few counts support this clonotype. The chain is built from TRBV12-3 or TRBV12-4 and TRBJ2-1, with D possibly TRBD2 on 7 matching bases. This CDR3 spans 14 amino acids. The V end lost 3 bases, the J end lost 13 bases, and 19 bases lay between the germline ends. The CDR3 loop is CASSFKGGVSTQFF. The DNA for the CDR3 is TGTGCCAGCAGTTTTAAGGGGGGGGTCTCGACCCAGTTCTTC.

This clonotype was detected ten times or more. The rearrangement links TRBV12-3 or TRBV12-4 to TRBJ2-1; TRBD1 might be the D (5 bases). The CDR3 consists of 15 residues. With 5 bases removed from V and 8 bases from J, the gap between germline ends came to 19 bases. This CDR3 reads CASSGTGDVNDEQFF. The DNA of the CDR3 is TGTGCCAGCAGTGGAACAGGTGACGTTAACGATGAGCAGTTCTTC.

J is TRBJ2-1 and V is TRBV2; possibly TRBD2 for D (5 bases). The germline V and J ends were trimmed by 3 bases and 0 bases, with 9 bases remaining between them. Per the germline V gene, CDR1 is SNHLY and CDR2 is FYNNEI. The CDR3 is 15 residues long. For the CDR3, the DNA is TGTGCCAGCAGTGAGGTCAGCGGCTCCTACAATGAGCAGTTCTTC. Amino acid sequence: CASSEVSGSYNEQFF.

This chain joins TRBV12-3 or TRBV12-4 and TRBJ1-2, with D perhaps TRBD1 (6 bases). The CDR3 extends over 13 amino acids. V dropped 6 bases and J dropped 4 bases, with 12 bases sitting between them. The CDR3 coding sequence is TGTGCCAGCAGCCCTCGGGACACCTATGGCTACACCTTC. Translated, it gives CASSPRDTYGYTF.

This clonotype was detected only a few times. The V call is TRBV7-9, the J call TRBJ2-5, with D perhaps TRBD2 (5 bases). CDR1 SEHNR and CDR2 FQNEAQ come from the germline V gene (reference sequence). This CDR3 has 14 amino acids. Between the trimmed V and J ends, which lost 1 base and 4 bases, there was a span of 10 bases. The CDR3 loop reads CASSLGYGGETQYF. As DNA, the CDR3 is TGTGCCAGCAGCTTAGGATACGGAGGAGAGACCCAGTACTTC.

The chain is built from TRBV6-2 or TRBV6-3 and TRBJ2-7; D gene ambiguous. The CDR3 contains 14 residues. Trimming removed 0 bases at V and 0 bases at J, with 6 bases between. The germline CDR1 and CDR2 sequences are MNHEY and SVGEGT. CDR3 loop: CASSYSGFSYEQYF. The CDR3 DNA is TGTGCCAGCAGTTACTCGGGTTTCTCCTACGAGCAGTACTTC.

The chain combines TRBV15 with TRBJ2-2, with D unresolved. V gave up 3 bases and J gave up 0 bases, with 8 bases separating them. Germline CDR1 and CDR2: LNHNV and YYDKDF (reference sequence). This CDR3 contains 15 residues. The CDR3 DNA follows: TGTGCCACCAGCAGGGACGGGTCGAACACCGGGGAGCTGTTTTTT. It encodes CATSRDGSNTGELFF. Full variable domain (rest looked up from reference TRBV15 and TRBJ2-2): DAMVIQNPRYQVTQFGKPVTLSCSQTLNHNVMYWYQQKSSQAPKLLFHYYDKDFNNEADTPDNFQSRRPNTSFCFLDIRSPGLGDTAMYLCATSRDGSNTGELFFGEGSRLTVL.

This clonotype showed up many times. The V gene is TRBV9, the J gene TRBJ1-6; TRBD1 might be the D (6 bases). CDR3 length: 14 amino acids. Germline V gene data show CDR1 as SGDLS and CDR2 as YYNGEE. V was clipped by 2 bases and J by 5 bases, with 8 bases between them. CDR3 bases: TGTGCCAGCAGCGTCGCAGGGGATAATTCACCCCTCCACTTT. Its protein product is CASSVAGDNSPLHF. Supplemented by reference TRBV9 and TRBJ1-6, the full variable domain reads DSGVTQTPKHLITATGQRVTLRCSPRSGDLSVYWYQQSLDQGLQFLIQYYNGEERAKGNILERFSAQQFPDLHSELNLSSLELGDSALYFCASSVAGDNSPLHFGNGTRLTVT.

This clonotype was seen only a few times. This chain connects TRBV6-5 to TRBJ2-1; perhaps TRBD1 as D (5 bases). Germline CDR1 and CDR2: MNHEY and SVGAGI. The CDR3 has 17 residues. V was pared by 0 bases and J by 1 base, with 13 bases between. CDR3 coding DNA: TGTGCCAGCAGTTACTCTCAGGGAACGTTTTCCTACAATGAGCAGTTCTTC. Translating it yields CASSYSQGTFSYNEQFF.

This clonotype was found a few times. V gene TRBV20-1 combines with J gene TRBJ1-6; 8 bases map to TRBD1. Germline lookup yields CDR1 DFQATT and CDR2 SNEGSKA (reference sequence). CDR3 length: 15 amino acids. V lost 4 bases to trimming and J lost 8 bases; unmatched junction nucleotides: 10. CDR3 DNA sequence: TGCAGTGCTATCGCAGGGGGCTTGTGGGATTCACCCCTCCACTTT. Protein: CSAIAGGLWDSPLHF.

The genes are TRBV24-1 and TRBJ1-6; 7 bases agree with TRBD1. J gave up 8 bases and V 8 bases, and 11 bases lay outside the gene matches. This CDR3 comprises 15 residues. CDR1 KGHDR and CDR2 SFDVKD come from the germline V gene. In DNA, the CDR3 is TGTGCCACCAACGGACAGGAAAAAGCTCATTCACCCCTCCACTTT. Protein: CATNGQEKAHSPLHF.

This chain connects TRBV20-1 to TRBJ2-1; 7 nucleotides align to TRBD1. J gave up 3 bases and V 5 bases, and 4 bases lay outside the gene matches. CDR3 size: 13 residues. Germline V gene lookup returns CDR1 DFQATT and CDR2 SNEGSKA (reference sequence). Here the CDR3 DNA reads TGCAGTGCTCTGACAGGGTTCTACAATGAGCAGTTCTTC. It specifies CSALTGFYNEQFF.

This sequence joins TRBV11-2 and TRBJ2-7, with a weak D call TRBD1 (6 bases). The CDR3 contains 13 residues. Germline values: CDR1 SGHAT, CDR2 FQNNGV. With 4 bases removed from V and 4 bases from J, the gap between germline ends came to 11 bases. Written as DNA, the CDR3 is TGTGCCAGCAGCTCCGGGACACATTACGAGCAGTACTTC. Translating it yields CASSSGTHYEQYF.